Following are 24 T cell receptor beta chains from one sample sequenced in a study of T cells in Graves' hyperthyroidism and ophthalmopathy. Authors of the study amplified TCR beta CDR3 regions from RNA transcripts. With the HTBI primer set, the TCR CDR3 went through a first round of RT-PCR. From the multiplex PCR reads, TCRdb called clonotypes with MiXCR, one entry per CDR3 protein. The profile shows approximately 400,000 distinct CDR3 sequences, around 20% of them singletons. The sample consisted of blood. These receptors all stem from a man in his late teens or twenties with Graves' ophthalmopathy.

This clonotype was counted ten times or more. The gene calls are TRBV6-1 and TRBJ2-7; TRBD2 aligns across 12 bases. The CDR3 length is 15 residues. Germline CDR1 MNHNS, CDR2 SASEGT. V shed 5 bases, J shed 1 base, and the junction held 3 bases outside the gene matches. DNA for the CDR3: TGTGCCAGCAGTTTAACTAGCGGGGGGTCCTACGAGCAGTACTTC. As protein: CASSLTSGGSYEQYF.

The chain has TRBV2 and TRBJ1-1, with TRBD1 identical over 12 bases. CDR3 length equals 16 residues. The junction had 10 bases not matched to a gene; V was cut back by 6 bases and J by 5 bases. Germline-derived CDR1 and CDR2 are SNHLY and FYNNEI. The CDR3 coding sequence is TGTGCCAGCAGCGCCCACCGGGACAGGGGGCGGACTGAAGCTTTCTTT. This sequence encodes CASSAHRDRGRTEAFF.

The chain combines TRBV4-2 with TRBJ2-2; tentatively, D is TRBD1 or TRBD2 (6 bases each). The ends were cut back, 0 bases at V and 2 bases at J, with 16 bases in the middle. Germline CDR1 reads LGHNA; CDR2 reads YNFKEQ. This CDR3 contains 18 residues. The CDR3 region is CASSQDWVTGANTGELFF. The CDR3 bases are TGTGCCAGCAGCCAAGATTGGGTTACGGGGGCTAACACCGGGGAGCTGTTTTTT.

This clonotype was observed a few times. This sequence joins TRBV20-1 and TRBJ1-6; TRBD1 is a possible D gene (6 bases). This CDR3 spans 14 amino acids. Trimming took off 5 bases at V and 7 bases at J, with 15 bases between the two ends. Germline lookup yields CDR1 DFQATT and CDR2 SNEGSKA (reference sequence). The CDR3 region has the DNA TGCAGTGCTGGAACAGGGTTCCGCAATTCACCCCTCCACTTT. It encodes CSAGTGFRNSPLHF.

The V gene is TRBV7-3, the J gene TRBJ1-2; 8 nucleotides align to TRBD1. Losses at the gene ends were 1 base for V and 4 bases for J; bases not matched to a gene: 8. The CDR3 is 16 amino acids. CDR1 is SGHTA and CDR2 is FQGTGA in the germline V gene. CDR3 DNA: TGTGCCAGCAGCTTAAATCAGGGGGCGTCGGTCTATGGCTACACCTTC. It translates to CASSLNQGASVYGYTF.

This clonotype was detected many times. The CDR3 loop is CASSSVSLYGYTF. The CDR3 bases are TGTGCCAGCAGCTCCGTTTCCCTTTATGGCTACACCTTC. This chain joins TRBV7-8 and TRBJ1-2; D call uncertain. Germline CDR1 SGHVS, CDR2 FQNEAQ. The V gene lost 4 bases and the J gene lost 5 bases, with 11 bases spanning the gap. The CDR3 consists of 13 residues.

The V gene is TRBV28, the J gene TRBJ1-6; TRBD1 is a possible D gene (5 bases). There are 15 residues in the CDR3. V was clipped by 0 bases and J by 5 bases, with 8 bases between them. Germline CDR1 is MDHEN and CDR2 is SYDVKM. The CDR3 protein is CASSLWGRDNSPLHF. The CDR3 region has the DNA TGTGCCAGCAGTTTATGGGGACGGGATAATTCACCCCTCCACTTT.

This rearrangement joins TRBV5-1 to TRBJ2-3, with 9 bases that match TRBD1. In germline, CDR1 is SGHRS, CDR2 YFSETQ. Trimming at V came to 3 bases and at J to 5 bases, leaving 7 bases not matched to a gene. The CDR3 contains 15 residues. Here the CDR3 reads CASSYSGTGKDTQYF. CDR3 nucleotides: TGCGCCAGCAGCTACAGCGGGACAGGGAAAGATACGCAGTATTTT.

In nucleotides, the CDR3 is TGTGCCAGCAGCTTATTCGACAGGGGGCATACCGGGGAGCTGTTTTTT. Protein: CASSLFDRGHTGELFF. The J gene is TRBJ2-2, the V gene TRBV9; 10 bases agree with TRBD1. V was clipped by 4 bases and J by 5 bases; unmatched bases: 8. Looked up from germline, CDR1 is SGDLS and CDR2 is YYNGEE. This CDR3 region has 16 residues.

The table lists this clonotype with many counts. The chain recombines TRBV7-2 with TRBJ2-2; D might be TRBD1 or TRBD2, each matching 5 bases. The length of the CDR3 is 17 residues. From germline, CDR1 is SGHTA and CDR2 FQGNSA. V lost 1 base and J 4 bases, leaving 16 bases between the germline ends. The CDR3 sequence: CASSLVGALGSTGELFF. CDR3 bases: TGTGCCAGCAGCTTAGTAGGGGCCCTAGGGAGCACCGGGGAGCTGTTTTTT.

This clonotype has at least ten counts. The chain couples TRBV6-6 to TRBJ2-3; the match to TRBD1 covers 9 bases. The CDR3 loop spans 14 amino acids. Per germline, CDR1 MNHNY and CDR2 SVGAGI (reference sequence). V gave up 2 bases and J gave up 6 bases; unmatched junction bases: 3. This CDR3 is CASSYNRGPDTQYF. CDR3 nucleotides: TGTGCCAGCAGTTACAACAGGGGGCCCGATACGCAGTATTTT.

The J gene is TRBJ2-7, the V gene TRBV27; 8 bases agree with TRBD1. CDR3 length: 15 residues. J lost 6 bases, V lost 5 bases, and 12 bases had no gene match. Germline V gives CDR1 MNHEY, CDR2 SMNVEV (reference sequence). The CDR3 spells CASSNIQGDSFEQYF. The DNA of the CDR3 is TGTGCCAGCAGTAACATACAGGGGGATTCGTTCGAGCAGTACTTC.

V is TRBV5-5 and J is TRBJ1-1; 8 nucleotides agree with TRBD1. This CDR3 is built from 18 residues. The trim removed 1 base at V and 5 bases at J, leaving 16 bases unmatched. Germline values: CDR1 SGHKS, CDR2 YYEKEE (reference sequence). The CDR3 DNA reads TGTGCCAGCAGCTTGTTCGGCCCCCAGACAGGGGAAGATACTGAAGCTTTCTTT. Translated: CASSLFGPQTGEDTEAFF.

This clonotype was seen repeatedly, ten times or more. Here the CDR3 DNA reads TGTGCCAGCAGCCCCAGGGTGCTCCACTACGAGCAGTACTTC. It translates to CASSPRVLHYEQYF. The chain recombines TRBV3-1 with TRBJ2-7, with D possibly matching TRBD1 (5 bases). Per germline, CDR1 LGHDT and CDR2 YNNKEL (reference sequence). The V end lost 4 bases, the J end lost 3 bases, and 13 bases lay between the germline ends. The CDR3 runs 14 residues.

The DNA for the CDR3 is TGTGCCAGCAGCCGGACAGACCATAGGGGGGAGACCCAGTACTTC. Amino acid sequence: CASSRTDHRGETQYF. The V gene is TRBV6-1, the J gene TRBJ2-5; tentatively, D is TRBD1 (6 bases). The V gene's germline CDR1 is MNHNS and CDR2 SASEGT. The CDR3 contains 15 residues. With 6 bases removed from V and 5 bases from J, the gap between germline ends came to 19 bases.

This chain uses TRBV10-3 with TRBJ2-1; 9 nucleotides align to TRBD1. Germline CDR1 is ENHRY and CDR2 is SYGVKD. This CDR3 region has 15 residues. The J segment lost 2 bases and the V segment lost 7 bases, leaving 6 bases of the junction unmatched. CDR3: CAITAGTGTYNEQFF. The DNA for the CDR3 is TGTGCCATCACTGCCGGGACAGGGACCTACAATGAGCAGTTCTTC.

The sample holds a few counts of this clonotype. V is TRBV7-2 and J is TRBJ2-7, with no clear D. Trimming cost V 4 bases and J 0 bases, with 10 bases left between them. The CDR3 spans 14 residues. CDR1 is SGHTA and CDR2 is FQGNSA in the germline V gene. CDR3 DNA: TGTGCCAGCAGCTCCGGGTTAGTCTCCTACGAGCAGTACTTC. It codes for CASSSGLVSYEQYF.

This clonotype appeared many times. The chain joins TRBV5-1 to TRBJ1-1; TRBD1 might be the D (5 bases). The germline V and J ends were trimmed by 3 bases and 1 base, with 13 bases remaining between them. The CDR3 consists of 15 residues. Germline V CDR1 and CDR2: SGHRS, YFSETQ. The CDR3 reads CASSSVQGRNTEAFF. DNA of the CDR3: TGCGCCAGCAGCTCAGTCCAGGGTAGGAACACTGAAGCTTTCTTT.

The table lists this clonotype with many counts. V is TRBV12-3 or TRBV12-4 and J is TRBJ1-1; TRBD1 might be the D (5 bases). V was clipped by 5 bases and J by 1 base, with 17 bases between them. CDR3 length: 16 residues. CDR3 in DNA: TGTGCCAGCAGTCCCCATTCCGGGGCACAGAACACTGAAGCTTTCTTT. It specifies CASSPHSGAQNTEAFF.

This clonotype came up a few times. CDR3 sequence (DNA): TGTGCCAGCAGCTTGGCGGGGGGAAGGAACACTGAAGCTTTCTTT. This gives the protein CASSLAGGRNTEAFF. The chain uses TRBV5-8 and TRBJ1-1; D may be TRBD1 (5 bases). The CDR3 totals 15 residues. Trimming pared 0 bases from V and 1 base from J, leaving 10 bases between. The germline V gene encodes CDR1 SGHTS and CDR2 YDEGEE.

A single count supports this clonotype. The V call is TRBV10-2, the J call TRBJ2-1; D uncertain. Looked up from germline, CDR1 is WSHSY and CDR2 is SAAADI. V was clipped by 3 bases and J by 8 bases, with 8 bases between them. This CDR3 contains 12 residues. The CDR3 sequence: CASSDSSYEQFF. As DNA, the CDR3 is TGCGCCAGCAGTGACTCTTCATATGAGCAGTTCTTC.

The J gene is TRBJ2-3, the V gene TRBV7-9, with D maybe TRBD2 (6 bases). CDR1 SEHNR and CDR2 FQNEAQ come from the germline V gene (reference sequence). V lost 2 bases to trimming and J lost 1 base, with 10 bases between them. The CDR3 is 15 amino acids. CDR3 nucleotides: TGTGCCAGCAGCTTATTAACGGGGGGCACAGATACGCAGTATTTT. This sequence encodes CASSLLTGGTDTQYF.

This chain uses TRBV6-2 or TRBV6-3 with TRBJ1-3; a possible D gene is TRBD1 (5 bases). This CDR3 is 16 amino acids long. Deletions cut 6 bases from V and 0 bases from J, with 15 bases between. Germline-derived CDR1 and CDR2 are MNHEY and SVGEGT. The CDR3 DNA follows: TGTGCCAGCAGCCCAACCGTAGGGGTCTCTGGAAACACCATATATTTT. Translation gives CASSPTVGVSGNTIYF.

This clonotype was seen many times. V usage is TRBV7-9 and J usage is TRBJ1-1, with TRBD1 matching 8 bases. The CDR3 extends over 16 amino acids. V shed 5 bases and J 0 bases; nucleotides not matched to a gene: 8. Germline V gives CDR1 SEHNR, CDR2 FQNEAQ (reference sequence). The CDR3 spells CASSTSDRAVNTEAFF. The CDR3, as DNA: TGTGCCAGCAGCACCTCGGACAGGGCGGTGAACACTGAAGCTTTCTTT.